The rows below give T cell receptor beta chains drawn from one sample of a study of shared clonotypes between healthy human individuals. Measured with immunoSEQ multiplex PCR; TCRdb has only the in-frame clones, and not every one. Of 2 million or so clones in the sample, over 85% were seen once. What was sequenced was naive CD4+ T cells sorted from blood. The receptor set was obtained from a man aged 18 to 35 in good health. CDR3s include the opening cysteine and the closing phenylalanine or tryptophan. D genes are given only for firm matches. Clone size appears in some rows only: once, few, many, or a class for an expanded clone.

j_call: TRBJ2-7; v_call: TRBV9; clone_size: NA; d_call: TRBD1; cdr3_aa: CASSVGQGGDEQYF; cdr3_nt: TGTGCCAGCAGCGTGGGACAGGGCGGTGACGAGCAGTACTTC
j_call: TRBJ2-7; v_call: TRBV28; clone_size: NA; d_call: NA; cdr3_aa: CATSRTVSSYEQYF; cdr3_nt: TGTGCCACCTCCCGGACGGTTTCCTCCTACGAGCAGTACTTC
j_call: TRBJ2-6; v_call: TRBV5-1; clone_size: NA; d_call: NA; cdr3_aa: CASSLGHLSGANVLTF; cdr3_nt: TGCGCCAGCAGCTTGGGGCACCTCTCTGGGGCCAACGTCCTGACTTTC
j_call: TRBJ1-4; v_call: TRBV10-3; clone_size: NA; d_call: TRBD1; cdr3_aa: CAIGGGGLGEKLFF; cdr3_nt: TGTGCCATCGGTGGAGGGGGCTTAGGTGAAAAACTGTTTTTT
j_call: TRBJ2-7; v_call: TRBV11-2; clone_size: NA; d_call: NA; cdr3_aa: CASSLARSSPSYEQYF; cdr3_nt: TGTGCCAGCAGCTTAGCGCGCAGTAGCCCCTCCTACGAGCAGTACTTC
j_call: TRBJ2-1; v_call: TRBV30; clone_size: NA; d_call: NA; cdr3_aa: CAWSVPRLRNEQFF; cdr3_nt: TGTGCCTGGAGTGTACCAAGACTCCGCAATGAGCAGTTCTTC
j_call: TRBJ2-5; v_call: TRBV2; clone_size: NA; d_call: TRBD2; cdr3_aa: CATGTSGGPQETQYF; cdr3_nt: TGTGCCACCGGGACTAGCGGGGGGCCACAAGAGACCCAGTACTTC
j_call: TRBJ1-5; v_call: TRBV28; clone_size: NA; d_call: NA; cdr3_aa: CASTSGQVPSNQPQHF; cdr3_nt: TGTGCCAGCACCTCGGGGCAGGTGCCCTCCAATCAGCCCCAGCATTTT
j_call: TRBJ1-2; v_call: TRBV12-5; clone_size: once; d_call: NA; cdr3_aa: CASGTWGGDYGYTF; cdr3_nt: TGTGCTAGTGGTACCTGGGGAGGTGACTATGGCTACACCTTC
j_call: TRBJ2-1; v_call: TRBV19; clone_size: NA; d_call: TRBD1; cdr3_aa: CAVRRQGIPNEQFF; cdr3_nt: TGTGCCGTACGAAGACAGGGGATCCCCAATGAGCAGTTCTTC
j_call: TRBJ2-7; v_call: TRBV11-1; clone_size: NA; d_call: NA; cdr3_aa: CASSKTSSYEQYF; cdr3_nt: TGTGCCAGCAGCAAGACTAGCTCCTACGAGCAGTACTTC
j_call: TRBJ1-2; v_call: TRBV6-1; clone_size: NA; d_call: NA; cdr3_aa: CASRGAAYGYTF; cdr3_nt: TGTGCCAGCCGAGGGGCAGCCTATGGCTACACCTTC
j_call: TRBJ1-2; v_call: TRBV11-2; clone_size: NA; d_call: TRBD1; cdr3_aa: CASSLGQGAGYGYTF; cdr3_nt: TGTGCCAGCAGCTTGGGGCAGGGGGCAGGCTATGGCTACACCTTC
j_call: TRBJ2-5; v_call: TRBV18; clone_size: few; d_call: TRBD2; cdr3_aa: CASSPPGTSGEGRTQYF; cdr3_nt: TGTGCCAGCTCACCACCGGGGACTAGCGGCGAGGGTAGGACCCAGTACTTC
j_call: TRBJ2-5; v_call: TRBV28; clone_size: NA; d_call: TRBD1; cdr3_aa: CASSPDRGRQETQYF; cdr3_nt: TGTGCCAGCAGCCCAGACAGGGGGCGACAAGAGACCCAGTACTTC
j_call: TRBJ2-5; v_call: TRBV2; clone_size: NA; d_call: NA; cdr3_aa: CASSERRNQETQYF; cdr3_nt: TGTGCCAGCAGTGAAAGGCGTAACCAAGAGACCCAGTACTTC
j_call: TRBJ1-1; v_call: TRBV5-1; clone_size: NA; d_call: TRBD1; cdr3_aa: CASSRMGTENTEAFF; cdr3_nt: TGCGCCAGCAGCCGCATGGGGACAGAAAACACTGAAGCTTTCTTT
j_call: TRBJ1-2; v_call: TRBV5-1; clone_size: NA; d_call: TRBD1; cdr3_aa: CASSDGQGAYGYTF; cdr3_nt: TGCGCCAGCAGCGACGGACAGGGGGCATATGGCTACACCTTC
j_call: TRBJ2-4; v_call: TRBV6-8; clone_size: NA; d_call: NA; cdr3_aa: CASSSSDEDIQYF; cdr3_nt: TGTGCCAGCAGTTCCTCCGACGAGGACATTCAGTACTTC
j_call: TRBJ2-2; v_call: TRBV7-9; clone_size: NA; d_call: NA; cdr3_aa: CASSISTGELFF; cdr3_nt: TGTGCCAGCAGCATTAGCACCGGGGAGCTGTTTTTT
j_call: TRBJ2-7; v_call: TRBV11-2; clone_size: NA; d_call: TRBD1; cdr3_aa: CASSTTGTGINEQYF; cdr3_nt: TGTGCCAGCAGCACAACCGGGACAGGGATCAACGAGCAGTACTTC
j_call: TRBJ1-3; v_call: TRBV11-2; clone_size: NA; d_call: TRBD1; cdr3_aa: CASSQGQGRAGNTIYF; cdr3_nt: TGTGCCAGCAGCCAGGGACAGGGAAGAGCTGGAAACACCATATATTTT
j_call: TRBJ1-5; v_call: TRBV19; clone_size: NA; d_call: TRBD1; cdr3_aa: CASSKPGQGLHQPQHF; cdr3_nt: TGTGCCAGTAGTAAACCCGGACAGGGTTTGCATCAGCCCCAGCATTTT
j_call: TRBJ2-3; v_call: TRBV11-3; clone_size: NA; d_call: NA; cdr3_aa: CASSLLGPGDTQYF; cdr3_nt: TGTGCCAGCAGCTTATTAGGGCCAGGAGATACGCAGTATTTT
j_call: TRBJ2-7; v_call: TRBV2; clone_size: NA; d_call: NA; cdr3_aa: CASRVLDEQYF; cdr3_nt: TGTGCCAGCAGGGTCTTGGACGAGCAGTACTTC
j_call: TRBJ1-5; v_call: TRBV5-4; clone_size: NA; d_call: NA; cdr3_aa: CASSLGHKGQPQHF; cdr3_nt: TGTGCCAGCAGCCTGGGGCACAAGGGACAGCCCCAGCATTTT
j_call: TRBJ2-7; v_call: TRBV10-3; clone_size: NA; d_call: TRBD1; cdr3_aa: CAILNWDRGLNGEQYF; cdr3_nt: TGTGCCATACTTAACTGGGACAGGGGGCTAAACGGCGAGCAGTACTTC
j_call: TRBJ2-7; v_call: TRBV7-2; clone_size: NA; d_call: NA; cdr3_aa: CASSPNSFYEQYF; cdr3_nt: TGTGCCAGCAGCCCAAACAGTTTTTACGAGCAGTACTTC
j_call: TRBJ2-7; v_call: TRBV4-3; clone_size: NA; d_call: TRBD1; cdr3_aa: CASSRAGGHYEQYF; cdr3_nt: TGCGCCAGCAGCCGAGCAGGGGGTCACTACGAGCAGTACTTC
j_call: TRBJ1-2; v_call: TRBV7-9; clone_size: NA; d_call: NA; cdr3_aa: CASSLGQEAGYTF; cdr3_nt: TGTGCCAGCAGCTTAGGCCAGGAGGCTGGCTACACCTTC
j_call: TRBJ2-7; v_call: TRBV10-3; clone_size: NA; d_call: NA; cdr3_aa: CAISVRKNRDLTYEQYF; cdr3_nt: TGTGCCATCAGTGTACGAAAAAACAGGGATTTAACCTACGAGCAGTACTTC
j_call: TRBJ2-2; v_call: TRBV29-1; clone_size: NA; d_call: NA; cdr3_aa: CSVRGLANTGELFF; cdr3_nt: TGCAGCGTTAGGGGCCTTGCGAACACCGGGGAGCTGTTTTTT
j_call: TRBJ2-6; v_call: TRBV4-1; clone_size: NA; d_call: TRBD2; cdr3_aa: CASSQDDGTSLGANVLTF; cdr3_nt: TGCGCCAGCAGCCAAGATGATGGGACTAGTCTTGGGGCCAACGTCCTGACTTTC
j_call: TRBJ1-2; v_call: TRBV7-8; clone_size: NA; d_call: NA; cdr3_aa: CASSLEPHYGYTF; cdr3_nt: TGTGCCAGCAGCTTAGAACCTCATTATGGCTACACCTTC
j_call: TRBJ2-1; v_call: TRBV4-1; clone_size: NA; d_call: TRBD2; cdr3_aa: CASSPAGTSGIDEQFF; cdr3_nt: TGCGCCAGCAGCCCAGCCGGGACTAGCGGGATCGATGAGCAGTTCTTC
j_call: TRBJ1-2; v_call: TRBV6-5; clone_size: NA; d_call: NA; cdr3_aa: CASSYSGASGYTF; cdr3_nt: TGTGCCAGCAGTTACTCAGGGGCTAGCGGCTACACCTTC
j_call: TRBJ2-3; v_call: TRBV27; clone_size: NA; d_call: TRBD1; cdr3_aa: CASSMGQKSTDTQYF; cdr3_nt: TGTGCCAGCAGTATGGGACAGAAGTCCACAGATACGCAGTATTTT
j_call: TRBJ2-7; v_call: TRBV30; clone_size: NA; d_call: NA; cdr3_aa: CAWSGNPYEQYF; cdr3_nt: TGTGCCTGGAGTGGGAACCCCTACGAGCAGTACTTC
j_call: TRBJ1-6; v_call: TRBV6-6; clone_size: NA; d_call: NA; cdr3_aa: CASSLNIINSPLHF; cdr3_nt: TGTGCCAGCAGCCTGAATATTATTAATTCACCCCTCCACTTT
j_call: TRBJ2-2; v_call: TRBV5-5; clone_size: NA; d_call: TRBD1; cdr3_aa: CASSRPSPGTGSTGELFF; cdr3_nt: TGTGCCAGCAGCCGACCCTCCCCCGGGACAGGGAGCACCGGGGAGCTGTTTTTT
j_call: TRBJ2-5; v_call: TRBV5-1; clone_size: NA; d_call: NA; cdr3_aa: CASSLTGRETQYF; cdr3_nt: TGCGCCAGCAGCTTGACAGGGAGAGAGACCCAGTACTTC
j_call: TRBJ2-1; v_call: TRBV5-1; clone_size: NA; d_call: TRBD2; cdr3_aa: CASSGRLAGGHTTPNEQFF; cdr3_nt: TGCGCCAGCAGCGGTCGACTAGCGGGGGGGCACACGACCCCCAATGAGCAGTTCTTC
j_call: TRBJ2-5; v_call: TRBV6-5; clone_size: NA; d_call: TRBD1; cdr3_aa: CASSLDRGETQYF; cdr3_nt: TGTGCCAGCAGTCTCGACAGGGGAGAGACCCAGTACTTC
j_call: TRBJ2-2; v_call: TRBV6-5; clone_size: once; d_call: NA; cdr3_aa: CASSYKGPTGELFF; cdr3_nt: TGTGCCAGCAGTTACAAAGGTCCCACCGGGGAGCTGTTTTTT
j_call: TRBJ1-6; v_call: TRBV4-3; clone_size: NA; d_call: NA; cdr3_aa: CASSQEQGRPGAPLHF; cdr3_nt: TGCGCCAGCAGCCAAGAGCAGGGGCGTCCTGGGGCACCCCTCCACTTT
j_call: TRBJ2-3; v_call: TRBV7-9; clone_size: NA; d_call: TRBD2; cdr3_aa: CASSLSGGGLGTQYF; cdr3_nt: TGTGCCAGCAGCTTAAGCGGGGGCGGGCTAGGTACGCAGTATTTT
j_call: TRBJ1-1; v_call: TRBV29-1; clone_size: NA; d_call: NA; cdr3_aa: CSVAQDTNTEAFF; cdr3_nt: TGCAGCGTTGCCCAGGACACGAACACTGAAGCTTTCTTT
j_call: TRBJ2-4; v_call: TRBV5-1; clone_size: NA; d_call: NA; cdr3_aa: CASSTEGGLTKNIQYF; cdr3_nt: TGCGCCAGCAGCACGGAAGGGGGATTGACCAAAAACATTCAGTACTTC
j_call: TRBJ1-2; v_call: TRBV7-9; clone_size: NA; d_call: TRBD1; cdr3_aa: CALTGTYGYTF; cdr3_nt: TGTGCCCTGACAGGGACGTATGGCTACACCTTC
j_call: TRBJ2-7; v_call: TRBV18; clone_size: NA; d_call: NA; cdr3_aa: CASSPKGNSYEQYF; cdr3_nt: TGTGCCAGCTCACCTAAGGGGAACTCCTACGAGCAGTACTTC
j_call: TRBJ2-7; v_call: TRBV5-4; clone_size: NA; d_call: NA; cdr3_aa: CASSLVGRNSYEQYF; cdr3_nt: TGTGCCAGCAGCTTGGTTGGTCGAAACTCCTACGAGCAGTACTTC
j_call: TRBJ1-2; v_call: TRBV2; clone_size: once; d_call: NA; cdr3_aa: CASREVEGAGYTF; cdr3_nt: TGTGCCAGCAGGGAAGTGGAGGGAGCTGGCTACACCTTC
j_call: TRBJ1-1; v_call: TRBV5-4; clone_size: NA; d_call: NA; cdr3_aa: CASSLGGMNTEAFF; cdr3_nt: TGTGCCAGCAGCTTGGGTGGGATGAACACTGAAGCTTTCTTT
j_call: TRBJ1-1; v_call: TRBV6-5; clone_size: NA; d_call: NA; cdr3_aa: CASSRVPNTEAFF; cdr3_nt: TGTGCCAGCAGTCGGGTTCCGAACACTGAAGCTTTCTTT
j_call: TRBJ1-6; v_call: TRBV7-3; clone_size: NA; d_call: TRBD1; cdr3_aa: CASSAKRDRFSLHSPLHF; cdr3_nt: TGTGCCAGCAGCGCAAAGAGGGACAGGTTTTCCTTACATTCACCCCTCCACTTT
j_call: TRBJ1-2; v_call: TRBV4-1; clone_size: NA; d_call: NA; cdr3_aa: CASSQGPGANYGYTF; cdr3_nt: TGCGCCAGCAGCCAAGGCCCAGGGGCTAACTATGGCTACACCTTC
j_call: TRBJ2-3; v_call: TRBV7-2; clone_size: once; d_call: NA; cdr3_aa: CASSLGGVGTDTQYF; cdr3_nt: TGTGCCAGCAGCTTAGGGGGTGTGGGCACAGATACGCAGTATTTT
j_call: TRBJ1-4; v_call: TRBV10-1; clone_size: NA; d_call: NA; cdr3_aa: CASSEIFGGRLFF; cdr3_nt: TGCGCCAGCAGTGAGATTTTTGGGGGTAGGCTGTTTTTT
j_call: TRBJ1-6; v_call: TRBV6-1; clone_size: NA; d_call: TRBD1; cdr3_aa: CASNEKGAGWSPLHF; cdr3_nt: TGTGCCTCCAATGAAAAGGGGGCAGGCTGGTCACCCCTCCACTTT
j_call: TRBJ2-6; v_call: TRBV19; clone_size: NA; d_call: NA; cdr3_aa: CASSTGAVGANVLTF; cdr3_nt: TGTGCCAGTAGTACAGGGGCCGTAGGGGCCAACGTCCTGACTTTC